This entry lists 10 T cell receptor beta chains sequenced from one sample in a study of blood T cells in healthy people across ages. PCR was performed a second time for about 7 to 11 cycles using a sample-barcoded 5' primer and a J-beta primer mix. TCRdb itself ran the 5' RACE reads through MiXCR, one entry per CDR3 protein. In the table there are roughly 700,000 distinct CDR3 sequences, around 45% of which are singletons. Specimen: blood. These receptors were obtained from a woman aged 60 to 75 in good health.

This rearrangement joins TRBV25-1 to TRBJ1-1; tentative D call: TRBD1 (5 bases). The germline gives CDR1 MGHDK, CDR2 SYGVNS. This CDR3 is 16 amino acids long. V was trimmed by 5 bases and J by 3 bases, leaving 19 bases between them. The CDR3 DNA reads as TGTGCCAGCAGTATCTCTCGGGCAGGGCGGTACACTGAAGCTTTCTTT. Its protein is CASSISRAGRYTEAFF.

This rearrangement joins TRBV2 to TRBJ2-6, with no clear D. V was shortened by 2 bases and J by 1 base, with 6 bases between the two germline ends. This CDR3 comprises 15 residues. Per germline, CDR1 SNHLY and CDR2 FYNNEI. CDR3 sequence (DNA): TGTGCCAGCAGTGAACGTCAGTCTGGGGCCAACGTCCTGACTTTC. As protein: CASSERQSGANVLTF. Filled out from reference TRBV2 and TRBJ2-6, the complete variable domain reads EPEVTQTPSHQVTQMGQEVILRCVPISNHLYFYWYRQILGQKVEFLVSFYNNEISEKSEIFDDQFSVERPDGSNFTLKIRSTKLEDSAMYFCASSERQSGANVLTFGAGSRLTVL.

This clonotype has more than one count but fewer than ten. V usage is TRBV7-2 and J usage is TRBJ2-1; D gene uncertain. Germline V CDR1 and CDR2: SGHTA, FQGNSA. The V and J ends lost 4 bases and 6 bases respectively, with 13 bases between them. The CDR3 totals 14 residues. In nucleotides, the CDR3 is TGTGCCAGCAGCTGGACGCGGAACAGCAATGAGCAGTTCTTC. It translates to CASSWTRNSNEQFF.

In nucleotides, the CDR3 is TGTGCCAGCAGCCACTCCAGGGGAAGTGGGGCCAACGTCCTGACTTTC. It is translated as CASSHSRGSGANVLTF. The J gene is TRBJ2-6, the V gene TRBV3-1, with D possibly being TRBD1 (6 bases). Germline values: CDR1 LGHDT, CDR2 YNNKEL (reference sequence). CDR3 size: 16 residues. V lost 3 bases and J 3 bases, leaving 12 bases between the germline ends.

The V call is TRBV27, the J call TRBJ2-1; D may be TRBD2 (6 bases). Trimming removed 2 bases at V and 5 bases at J, with 13 bases between. The CDR3 is 15 amino acids. Germline assignment: CDR1 MNHEY and CDR2 SMNVEV (reference sequence). CDR3 residues: CASSLGVWTNNEQFF. The CDR3 region has the DNA TGTGCCAGCAGTTTAGGTGTTTGGACTAACAATGAGCAGTTCTTC.

A few counts support this clonotype. The rearrangement uses TRBV20-1 and TRBJ2-5; no clear D. The CDR3 consists of 13 residues. V was pared by 1 base and J by 1 base, with 7 bases between. Germline lookup yields CDR1 DFQATT and CDR2 SNEGSKA (reference sequence). CDR3 loop: CSARGLAQETQYF. The CDR3, as DNA: TGCAGTGCTAGAGGTCTGGCCCAAGAGACCCAGTACTTC.

The chain is built from TRBV20-1 and TRBJ2-7; D possibly uses TRBD1 or TRBD2 (8 bases each). The CDR3 is made up of 16 amino acids. In germline, CDR1 is DFQATT, CDR2 SNEGSKA (reference sequence). V dropped 4 bases and J dropped 6 bases, with 25 bases sitting between them. The CDR3 here is CSATSSRGRAGVEQYF. CDR3 DNA: TGCAGTGCTACTTCAAGCAGGGGGCGAGCGGGAGTCGAGCAGTACTTC.

This clonotype has just a few counts. J is TRBJ2-7 and V is TRBV7-2; D possibly matches TRBD1 or TRBD2 (5 bases each). The CDR3 contains 15 residues. Germline CDR1 and CDR2: SGHTA and FQGNSA. Trimming shortened V by 1 base and J by 0 bases, and 10 bases separated the two germline ends. In DNA, the CDR3 is TGTGCCAGCAGCTTAGACGGGGCGAGCTCCTACGAGCAGTACTTC. Translating gives CASSLDGASSYEQYF.

The sample holds many counts of this clonotype. This chain uses TRBV7-3 with TRBJ2-1, with 11 bases fitting TRBD2. V shed 2 bases and J 5 bases; nucleotides not matched to a gene: 2. Germline V lookup: CDR1 SGHTA, CDR2 FQGTGA. The CDR3 consists of 15 residues. CDR3 in amino acids: CASSLGTSGNNEQFF. CDR3 bases: TGTGCCAGCAGCTTAGGGACTAGCGGAAACAATGAGCAGTTCTTC. Combining the CDR3 with reference TRBV7-3 and TRBJ2-1 gives the whole variable domain GAGVSQTPSNKVTEKGKYVELRCDPISGHTALYWYRQSLGQGPEFLIYFQGTGAADDSGLPNDRFFAVRPEGSVSTLKIQRTERGDSAVYLCASSLGTSGNNEQFFGPGTRLTVL.

The V and J genes are TRBV20-1 and TRBJ2-5; a possible D gene is TRBD1 (6 bases). The DNA end is a closer match to TRBJ2-4, so the J assignment may be wrong. The CDR3 spans 13 residues. CDR1 is DFQATT and CDR2 is SNEGSKA in the germline V gene (reference sequence). For the CDR3, the DNA is TGCAGTGCTAAGGGTACAGGGTGGGACATTCAGTACTTC. Protein sequence: CSAKGTGWDIQYF.